This TCR beta chain was profiled in a study of beta chain features in type 1 diabetes. Across the whole study: Sorted cells from all samples, numbering 107,917,701, were examined.

CDR3 size: 16 residues. What was sequenced were expressed TCRB transcripts, since all of the isolated RNA had been reverse transcribed. Sequencing used immunoSEQ multiplex PCR; TCRdb keeps in-frame clones, though not all of them. The sample consists of 900,000 or so clones, roughly 15% of them appearing once. The source material was naive CD4+ T cells from blood. This TCR came from a woman between 18 and 29 years old in good health. The V and J genes are TRBV21-1 and TRBJ2-7; the table's D call of TRBD1 was not tested on the DNA. TRBV21-1 has pseudogene status. The CDR3 sequence: CASSKALTEKLYEQYF. The CDR3 DNA sequence: TGTGCCAGCAGCAAAGCGCTCACAGAGAAGCTATACGAGCAGTACTTC.